What follows are 19 T cell receptor beta chains derived from one specimen sequenced in a study of blood T cell repertoires in COVID-19. The assay was immunoSEQ multiplex PCR, and TCRdb's table has in-frame clones only and misses some. The repertoire holds over 40,000 clones, with about 86% as singletons. Sequenced: peripheral blood. The source of these receptors is a man older than 75 with active COVID-19.

This chain uses TRBV28 with TRBJ2-1; TRBD2 matches at 11 bases. The germline V gene encodes CDR1 MDHEN and CDR2 SYDVKM. Trimming cost V 6 bases and J 5 bases; bases outside gene matches: 6. This CDR3 spans 15 amino acids. CDR3 sequence: CASSHTSGSDNEQFF. CDR3 nucleotide sequence: TGTGCCAGCAGCCACACTAGCGGGAGCGACAATGAGCAGTTCTTC.

The sample holds a few counts of this clone. The chain is built from TRBV2 and TRBJ1-2; D may be TRBD1 (6 bases). CDR3 size: 13 residues. The germline gives CDR1 SNHLY, CDR2 FYNNEI. Trimming took off 7 bases at V and 2 bases at J, with 11 bases between the two ends. The CDR3 bases are TGTGCCAGCAAAAAGGACAGAAACTATGGCTACACCTTC. It yields the protein CASKKDRNYGYTF.

This clone was picked up one time. V usage is TRBV30 and J usage is TRBJ2-2, with D perhaps TRBD1 (6 bases). Trimming stripped 3 bases from V and 9 bases from J, with 20 bases between. The CDR3 loop spans 15 amino acids. Germline V lookup: CDR1 GTSNPN, CDR2 SVGIG (reference sequence). CDR3 nucleotides: TGTGCCTGGAGCGAAACTCTATCGACAGGAAGGGAGCTGTTTTTT. It translates to CAWSETLSTGRELFF.

This clone was recorded only once. This rearrangement joins TRBV15 to TRBJ2-7; TRBD1 matches 8 bases. The V gene end was trimmed by 3 bases and the J gene end by 0 bases; junction bases not matched to a gene: 1. This CDR3 is 14 amino acids long. Germline V gene data show CDR1 as LNHNV and CDR2 as YYDKDF (reference sequence). CDR3 loop: CATSRGTGSYEQYF. CDR3 bases: TGTGCCACCAGCAGGGGGACAGGCTCCTACGAGCAGTACTTC.

This clone has only one observation. Here the CDR3 DNA reads TGTGCCTGGAACCGGGACAGGGCGCAGCCCCAGCATTTT. Its protein product is CAWNRDRAQPQHF. The genes are TRBV30 and TRBJ1-5, with 9 bases fitting TRBD1. The CDR3 contains 13 residues. The V gene end was trimmed by 4 bases and the J gene end by 7 bases; junction bases not matched to a gene: 5. From germline, CDR1 is GTSNPN and CDR2 SVGIG (reference sequence).

CDR3 coding DNA: TGTGCCAGCAGCCCCGATGCTAGGGGAGGCTACACCTTC. Its protein product is CASSPDARGGYTF. This rearrangement joins TRBV3-1 (or the pseudogene TRBV3-2) to TRBJ1-2; tentatively, D is TRBD1 (5 bases). The CDR3 covers 13 residues. CDR1 LGHDT and CDR2 YNNKEL come from the germline V gene (reference sequence). Trimming took 4 bases from V and 8 from J, leaving 14 bases between them.

The chain carries TRBV7-2 and TRBJ2-2; 7 bases are a match to TRBD2. CDR3 length: 19 residues. J lost 1 base, V lost 2 bases, and 13 bases had no gene match. Germline V gene data show CDR1 as SGHTA and CDR2 as FQGNSA. The CDR3: CASSLSAGVDYLNTGELFF. The DNA for the CDR3 is TGTGCCAGCAGCTTATCTGCGGGGGTAGATTACTTGAACACCGGGGAGCTGTTTTTT.

J is TRBJ2-7 and V is TRBV11-2; D is possibly TRBD2 (6 bases). CDR1 is SGHAT and CDR2 is FQNNGV in the germline V gene. V dropped 5 bases and J dropped 3 bases, with 11 bases sitting between them. The CDR3 extends over 13 amino acids. The CDR3 region has the DNA TGTGCCAGCAGCCGGGGGACCTTCTACGAGCAGTACTTC. Amino acids: CASSRGTFYEQYF.

V and J are TRBV6-2 or TRBV6-3 and TRBJ2-7; TRBD1 matches 7 bases. The junction had 1 base not matched to a gene; V was cut back by 4 bases and J by 1 base. The germline V gene encodes CDR1 MNHEY and CDR2 SVGEGT. The CDR3 is 13 amino acids. CDR3 sequence reads: CASSLTGSYEQYF. For the CDR3, the DNA is TGTGCCAGCAGTTTGACAGGGTCCTACGAGCAGTACTTC.

V gene TRBV5-1 combines with J gene TRBJ2-1; 9 nucleotides line up with TRBD2. The CDR3 sequence is 18 residues long. CDR1 is SGHRS, CDR2 YFSETQ, per germline. V gave up 2 bases and J gave up 9 bases; unmatched junction bases: 18. In DNA, the CDR3 is TGCGCCAGCAGCTTTGGGCTAGCGGGAAGGTCGCTCGGCGGTGAGCAGTTCTTC. Amino acid sequence: CASSFGLAGRSLGGEQFF.

The chain joins TRBV12-3 or TRBV12-4 to TRBJ2-4; perhaps TRBD2 as D (5 bases). The CDR3 totals 13 residues. Trimming shortened V by 3 bases and J by 8 bases, and 11 bases separated the two germline ends. CDR3 in amino acids: CASSLQAGDIQYF. CDR3 DNA sequence: TGTGCCAGCAGTTTGCAGGCGGGTGACATTCAGTACTTC.

The rearrangement links TRBV28 to TRBJ2-7; perhaps TRBD2 as D (6 bases). The V and J ends lost 10 bases and 3 bases respectively, with 16 bases between them. There are 13 residues in the CDR3. Looked up from germline, CDR1 is MDHEN and CDR2 is SYDVKM. CDR3 residues: CATGDFRIYEQYF. The CDR3 coding sequence is TGTGCCACCGGGGACTTCCGGATCTACGAGCAGTACTTC.

The chain employs TRBV9 and TRBJ1-2; D call uncertain. Germline CDR1 reads SGDLS; CDR2 reads YYNGEE. With 4 bases removed from V and 0 bases from J, the gap between germline ends came to 10 bases. The CDR3 sequence is 14 residues long. The CDR3 sequence: CASSTRGSNYGYTF. The CDR3 coding sequence is TGTGCCAGCAGCACGAGAGGTTCTAACTATGGCTACACCTTC.

This clone was counted only a few times. This chain links TRBV5-1 with TRBJ2-5; 13 nucleotides match TRBD2. Germline V gives CDR1 SGHRS, CDR2 YFSETQ. V trimming: 1 base; J trimming: 1 base; junction bases outside the gene matches: 4. The CDR3 length is 17 residues. Written as DNA, the CDR3 is TGCGCCAGCAGCTTGACTAGCGGGAGGGAACTCCAAGAGACCCAGTACTTC. As protein: CASSLTSGRELQETQYF.

The gene calls are TRBV27 and TRBJ2-7, with 14 positions matching TRBD2. This CDR3 has 17 amino acids. Germline CDR1 reads MNHEY; CDR2 reads SMNVEV (reference sequence). V was pared by 3 bases and J by 5 bases, with 9 bases of the junction left unmatched. DNA for the CDR3: TGTGCCAGCAGTTTCCGGGGGACTAGCGGGAGTGAAAACGAGCAGTACTTC. Translated: CASSFRGTSGSENEQYF.

This chain uses TRBV21-1 with TRBJ2-1; the tabulated D call, TRBD1, remains unverified against the DNA. TRBV21-1 is recorded as a pseudogene. CDR3 length: 15 amino acids. CDR3 in amino acids: CASSKRQGSYNEQFF. DNA of the CDR3: TGTGCCAGCAGCAAGAGACAGGGCTCCTACAATGAGCAGTTCTTC.

The chain couples TRBV4-1 to TRBJ1-2, with TRBD1 as a possible D gene (6 bases). The germline gives CDR1 MGHRA, CDR2 YSYEKL. This CDR3 region has 14 residues. Trimming left V 1 base short and J 8 bases short, with 14 bases between. In DNA, the CDR3 is TGCGCCAGCAGCCAAGTAACAGGGATAGGCGGCTACACCTTC. As protein: CASSQVTGIGGYTF.

This clone was seen a few times. This sequence joins TRBV5-1 and TRBJ2-5, with 8 bases identical to TRBD2. The CDR3 has 15 residues. V shed 4 bases, J shed 5 bases, and the junction held 10 bases outside the gene matches. Germline values: CDR1 SGHRS, CDR2 YFSETQ. CDR3 nucleotide sequence: TGCGCCAGCAGCCCCGCGGGAGGAGGAAGCGAGACCCAGTACTTC. Protein: CASSPAGGGSETQYF. The complete variable domain, with remaining parts taken from reference TRBV5-1 and TRBJ2-5, reads KAGVTQTPRYLIKTRGQQVTLSCSPISGHRSVSWYQQTPGQGLQFLFEYFSETQRNKGNFPGRFSGRQFSNSRSEMNVSTLELGDSALYLCASSPAGGGSETQYFGPGTRLLVL.

J is TRBJ2-1 and V is TRBV7-8; 7 positions match TRBD1. The germline CDR1 and CDR2 sequences are SGHVS and FQNEAQ. The V and J ends lost 5 bases and 2 bases, in that order; junction bases with no gene match: 9. The CDR3 has 16 amino acids. CDR3 coding DNA: TGTGCCAGCAGCCGAGATCCCGGGACAGCCTACAATGAGCAGTTCTTC. Translation gives CASSRDPGTAYNEQFF. Combining the CDR3 with reference TRBV7-8 and TRBJ2-1 gives the whole variable domain GAGVSQSPRYKVAKRGQDVALRCDPISGHVSLFWYQQALGQGPEFLTYFQNEAQLDKSGLPSDRFFAERPEGSVSTLKIQRTQQEDSAVYLCASSRDPGTAYNEQFFGPGTRLTVL.